Following are 2 T cell receptor beta chains from one sample sequenced in a study of blood T cell repertoires in COVID-19. Profiling relied on immunoSEQ multiplex PCR, and the TCRdb table lists in-frame clones only, not all of them. This sample has about 140,000 clones, with around 85% found just once. Sequencing was done on a sample of peripheral blood. These receptor sequences come from a human donor in a cohort sampled during active COVID-19.

This chain joins TRBV5-1 and TRBJ1-2; D might be TRBD1 (6 bases). CDR1 is SGHRS, CDR2 YFSETQ, per germline. The CDR3 consists of 15 residues. V gave up 3 bases and J gave up 1 base, with 13 bases separating them. The CDR3 DNA reads as TGCGCCAGCAGCTCTACAGGGAATCTTAACTATGGCTACACCTTC. Residues: CASSSTGNLNYGYTF.

The rearrangement joins TRBV30 to TRBJ1-5; D is unclear. V was shortened by 3 bases and J by 5 bases, with 11 bases between the two germline ends. The CDR3 has 13 amino acids. Germline V gene data show CDR1 as GTSNPN and CDR2 as SVGIG (reference sequence). The CDR3 loop is CAWRRNRDQPQHF. The CDR3 DNA follows: TGTGCCTGGAGAAGGAACAGAGATCAGCCCCAGCATTTT.